The source of this TCR beta chain is a study of blood T cells in healthy people across ages. General study findings and limits: Total diversity from one million sequenced T cells was likely underestimated. PBMC samples, being unsorted, prevented any conclusive comparison of naive and antigen-experienced cells. Nothing was known about donor CMV status, and this possibly confounded expanded clonotype changes.

V was shortened by 2 bases and J by 0 bases, with 13 bases between the two germline ends. CDR1 and CDR2 (germline): SGHDT, YYEEEE. This CDR3 contains 16 residues. With respect to this clonotype: The antigen is not known. Possible read error: a much larger clone is one base away.

Next came a second PCR, run for about 7 to 11 cycles, which used a sample-barcoded 5' primer along with a J-beta primer mix. Every cDNA molecule carried a tag from a template-switch adaptor bearing 12 random nucleotides. One entry per CDR3 protein results from TCRdb running MiXCR on the 5' RACE reads. The table records over 550,000 distinct CDR3 sequences, about 30% of them present only once. The sequencing sample was made of blood. The sequence came from a woman of 80 years or more in good health. J is TRBJ2-3 and V is TRBV5-6, with D possibly being TRBD2 (5 bases). The CDR3 sequence is CASSFPTISSTDTQYF. In DNA, the CDR3 is TGTGCCAGCAGCTTCCCGACTATTTCTAGCACAGATACGCAGTATTTT.